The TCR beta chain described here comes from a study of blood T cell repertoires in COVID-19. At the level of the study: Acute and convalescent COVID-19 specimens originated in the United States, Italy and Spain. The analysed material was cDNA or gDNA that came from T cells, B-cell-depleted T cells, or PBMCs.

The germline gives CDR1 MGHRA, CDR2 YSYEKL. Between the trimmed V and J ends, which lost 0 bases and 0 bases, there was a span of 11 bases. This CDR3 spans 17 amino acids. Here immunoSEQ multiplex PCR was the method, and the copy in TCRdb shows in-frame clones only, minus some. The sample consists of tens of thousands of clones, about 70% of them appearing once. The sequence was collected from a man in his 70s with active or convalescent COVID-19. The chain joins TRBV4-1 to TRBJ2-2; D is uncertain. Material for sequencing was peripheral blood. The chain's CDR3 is CASSQDVGLANTGELFF. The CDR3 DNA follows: TGCGCCAGCAGCCAAGATGTCGGTTTAGCGAACACCGGGGAGCTGTTTTTT.